Listed here is a single T cell receptor (beta chain). Antigen unknown. A read error may produce the germline difference seen at one junction end. TCR beta CDR3 regions were amplified from RNA transcripts. The study used the HTBI primer set for a first-round RT-PCR of the TCR CDR3. TCRdb re-derived calls from the multiplex PCR reads in MiXCR, one entry per CDR3 protein. There are 300,000 to 400,000 distinct CDR3 sequences in the sample; approximately 15% occur only once, and roughly a fifth lies in the top ten. These data are taken from a study of T cells in Graves' hyperthyroidism and ophthalmopathy. General study findings and limits: Ophthalmopathy and stable hyperthyroidism were told apart by a 13 V-J model. The model made its ophthalmopathy prediction, and onset followed a median 6.5 months later. Most thyroid clonotypes that were expanded above 0.001 also turned up in blood.

Germline CDR1 DFQATT, CDR2 SNEGSKA (reference sequence). CDR3 length equals 13 residues. The cohort's ophthalmopathy patients, a group with duration under 3 months, had a Clinical Activity Score of at least 3 and a NOSPECS grade of at least 4. This clonotype was obtained from a woman in her thirties with Graves' ophthalmopathy. This chain uses TRBV20-1 with TRBJ1-6, with 7 nucleotides matching TRBD1. Sequencing was done on a sample of blood. CDR3 amino acids: CSATRDSNSPLYF. CDR3 coding DNA: TGCAGTGCTACCCGGGACAGTAATTCACCCCTCTACTTT.